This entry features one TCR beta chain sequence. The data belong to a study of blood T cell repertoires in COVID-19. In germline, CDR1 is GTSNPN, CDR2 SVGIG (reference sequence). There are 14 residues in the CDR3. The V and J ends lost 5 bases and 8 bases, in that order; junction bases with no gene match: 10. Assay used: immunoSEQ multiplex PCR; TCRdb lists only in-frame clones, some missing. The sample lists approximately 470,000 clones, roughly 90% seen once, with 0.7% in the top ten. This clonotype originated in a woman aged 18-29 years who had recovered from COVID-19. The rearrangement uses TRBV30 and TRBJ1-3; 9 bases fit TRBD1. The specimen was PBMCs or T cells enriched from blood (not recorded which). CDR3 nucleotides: TGTGCCTGGCTTTCCGGGACAGGGAGTGACACCATATATTTT. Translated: CAWLSGTGSDTIYF.